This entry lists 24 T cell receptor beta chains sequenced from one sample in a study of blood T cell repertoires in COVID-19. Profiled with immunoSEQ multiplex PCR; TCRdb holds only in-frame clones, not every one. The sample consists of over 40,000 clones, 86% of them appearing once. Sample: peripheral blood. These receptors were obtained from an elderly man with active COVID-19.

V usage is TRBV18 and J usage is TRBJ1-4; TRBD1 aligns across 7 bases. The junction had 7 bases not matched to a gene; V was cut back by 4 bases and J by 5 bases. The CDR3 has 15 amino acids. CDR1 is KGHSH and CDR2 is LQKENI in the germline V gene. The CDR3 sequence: CASSLTGNGNEKLFF. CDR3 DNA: TGTGCCAGCTCACTGACAGGGAATGGGAATGAAAAACTGTTTTTT.

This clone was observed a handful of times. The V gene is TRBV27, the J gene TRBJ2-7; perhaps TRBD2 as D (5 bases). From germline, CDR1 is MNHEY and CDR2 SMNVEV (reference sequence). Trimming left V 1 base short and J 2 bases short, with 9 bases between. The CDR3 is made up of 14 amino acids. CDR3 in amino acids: CASSLFEGPYEQYF. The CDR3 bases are TGTGCCAGCAGTTTATTCGAGGGTCCCTACGAGCAGTACTTC.

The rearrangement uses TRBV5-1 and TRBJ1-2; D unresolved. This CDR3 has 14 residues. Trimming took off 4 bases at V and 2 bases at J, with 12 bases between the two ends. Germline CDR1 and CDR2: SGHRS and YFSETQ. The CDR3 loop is CASSREGSNYGYTF. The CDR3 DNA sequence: TGCGCCAGCAGCCGAGAGGGATCCAACTATGGCTACACCTTC. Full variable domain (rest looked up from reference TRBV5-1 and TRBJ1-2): KAGVTQTPRYLIKTRGQQVTLSCSPISGHRSVSWYQQTPGQGLQFLFEYFSETQRNKGNFPGRFSGRQFSNSRSEMNVSTLELGDSALYLCASSREGSNYGYTFGSGTRLTVV.

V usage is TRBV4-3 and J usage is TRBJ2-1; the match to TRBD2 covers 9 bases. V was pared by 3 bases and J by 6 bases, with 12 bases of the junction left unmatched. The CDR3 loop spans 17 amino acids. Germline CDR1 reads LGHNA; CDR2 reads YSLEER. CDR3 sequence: CASSHTLTSGSGNEQFF. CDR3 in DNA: TGCGCCAGCAGCCATACCCTGACTAGCGGATCCGGCAATGAGCAGTTCTTC.

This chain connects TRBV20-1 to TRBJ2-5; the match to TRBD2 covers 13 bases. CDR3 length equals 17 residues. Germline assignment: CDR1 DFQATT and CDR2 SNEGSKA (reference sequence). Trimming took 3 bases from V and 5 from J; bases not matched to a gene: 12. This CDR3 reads CSASGTSGRAWGETQYF. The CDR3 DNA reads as TGCAGTGCTAGTGGTACTAGCGGGAGGGCCTGGGGCGAGACCCAGTACTTC.

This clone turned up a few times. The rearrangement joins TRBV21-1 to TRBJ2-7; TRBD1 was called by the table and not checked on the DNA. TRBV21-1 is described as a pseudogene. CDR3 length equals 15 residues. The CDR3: CASSKVCQGLNEQYF. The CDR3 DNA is TGTGCCAGCAGCAAAGTATGCCAGGGGCTGAACGAGCAGTACTTC.

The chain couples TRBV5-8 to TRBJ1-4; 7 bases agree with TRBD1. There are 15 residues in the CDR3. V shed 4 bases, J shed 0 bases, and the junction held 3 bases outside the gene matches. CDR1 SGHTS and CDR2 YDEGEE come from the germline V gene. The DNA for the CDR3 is TGTGCCAGCAGCCCGGGGACAGCAACTAATGAAAAACTGTTTTTT. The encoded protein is CASSPGTATNEKLFF. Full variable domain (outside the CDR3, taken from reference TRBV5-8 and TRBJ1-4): EAGVTQSPTHLIKTRGQQATLRCSPISGHTSVYWYQQALGLGLQFLLWYDEGEERNRGNFPPRFSGRQFPNYSSELNVNALELEDSALYLCASSPGTATNEKLFFGSGTQLSVL.

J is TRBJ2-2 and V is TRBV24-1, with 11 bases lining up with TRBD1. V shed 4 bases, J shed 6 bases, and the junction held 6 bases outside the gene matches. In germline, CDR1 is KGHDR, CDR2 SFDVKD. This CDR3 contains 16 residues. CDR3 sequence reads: CATSESGTGGAGELFF. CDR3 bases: TGTGCCACCAGTGAGTCCGGGACAGGGGGGGCCGGGGAGCTGTTTTTT.

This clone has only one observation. The CDR3 region is CASSTAGVRTDTQYF. CDR3 bases: TGTGCCAGCAGTACGGCGGGGGTACGCACAGATACGCAGTATTTT. The gene calls are TRBV6-6 and TRBJ2-3; TRBD2 agrees at 7 bases. Germline V gene lookup returns CDR1 MNHNY and CDR2 SVGAGI (reference sequence). The CDR3 has 15 amino acids. The J segment lost 1 base and the V segment lost 5 bases, leaving 6 bases of the junction unmatched.

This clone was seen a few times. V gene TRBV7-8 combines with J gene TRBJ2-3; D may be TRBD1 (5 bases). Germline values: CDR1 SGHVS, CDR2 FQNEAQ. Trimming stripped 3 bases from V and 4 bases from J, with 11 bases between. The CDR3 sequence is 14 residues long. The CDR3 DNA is TGTGCCAGCAGCTTGCAGGGCTGGGCAGATACGCAGTATTTT. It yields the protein CASSLQGWADTQYF.

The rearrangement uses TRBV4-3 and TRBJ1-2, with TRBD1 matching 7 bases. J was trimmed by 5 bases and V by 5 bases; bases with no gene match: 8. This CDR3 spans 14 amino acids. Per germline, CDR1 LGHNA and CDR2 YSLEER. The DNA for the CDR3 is TGCGCCAGCAGCGGCACCGGGACAGAGTATGGCTACACCTTC. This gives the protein CASSGTGTEYGYTF.

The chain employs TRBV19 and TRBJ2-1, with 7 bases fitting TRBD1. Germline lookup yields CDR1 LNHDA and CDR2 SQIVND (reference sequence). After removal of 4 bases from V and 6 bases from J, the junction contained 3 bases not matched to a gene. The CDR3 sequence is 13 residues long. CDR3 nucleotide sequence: TGTGCCAGTAGTACGGGACAGCTCAATGAGCAGTTCTTC. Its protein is CASSTGQLNEQFF.

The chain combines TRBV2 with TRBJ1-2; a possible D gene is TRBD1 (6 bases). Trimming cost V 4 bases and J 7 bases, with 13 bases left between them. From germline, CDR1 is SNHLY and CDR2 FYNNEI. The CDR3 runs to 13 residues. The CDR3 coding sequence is TGTGCCAGCAGTGGACTTTTAGGGGGTGGCTACACCTTC. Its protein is CASSGLLGGGYTF.

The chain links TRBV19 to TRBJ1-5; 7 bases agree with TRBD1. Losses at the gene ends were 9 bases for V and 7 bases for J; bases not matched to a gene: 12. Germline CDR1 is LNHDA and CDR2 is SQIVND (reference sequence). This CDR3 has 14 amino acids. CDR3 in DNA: TGTGCCAGCTCCGGCGGACAGGTGGTCCAGCCCCAGCATTTT. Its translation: CASSGGQVVQPQHF.

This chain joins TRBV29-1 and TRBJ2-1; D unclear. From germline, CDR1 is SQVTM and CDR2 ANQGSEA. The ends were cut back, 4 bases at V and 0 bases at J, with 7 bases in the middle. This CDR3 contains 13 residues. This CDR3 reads CSVVVSSYNEQFF. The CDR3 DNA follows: TGCAGCGTTGTGGTCAGCTCCTACAATGAGCAGTTCTTC.

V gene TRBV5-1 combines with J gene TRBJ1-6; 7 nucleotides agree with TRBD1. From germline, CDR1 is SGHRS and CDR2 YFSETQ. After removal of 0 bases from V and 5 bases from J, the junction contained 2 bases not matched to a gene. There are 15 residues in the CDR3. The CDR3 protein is CASSLVDRDNSPLHF. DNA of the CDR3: TGCGCCAGCAGCTTGGTTGACAGGGATAATTCACCCCTCCACTTT. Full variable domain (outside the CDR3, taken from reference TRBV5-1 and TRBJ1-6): KAGVTQTPRYLIKTRGQQVTLSCSPISGHRSVSWYQQTPGQGLQFLFEYFSETQRNKGNFPGRFSGRQFSNSRSEMNVSTLELGDSALYLCASSLVDRDNSPLHFGNGTRLTVT.

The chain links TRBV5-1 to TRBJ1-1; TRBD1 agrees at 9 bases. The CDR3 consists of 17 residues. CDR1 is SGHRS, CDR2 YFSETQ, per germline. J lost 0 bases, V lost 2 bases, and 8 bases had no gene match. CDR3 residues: CASSFTPGQGLNTEAFF. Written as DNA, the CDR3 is TGCGCCAGCAGCTTTACTCCGGGACAGGGTTTGAACACTGAAGCTTTCTTT.

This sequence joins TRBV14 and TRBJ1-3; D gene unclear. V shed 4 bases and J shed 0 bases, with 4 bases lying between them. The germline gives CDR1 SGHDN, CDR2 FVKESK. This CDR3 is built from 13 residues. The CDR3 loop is CASSLSSGNTIYF. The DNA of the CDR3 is TGTGCCAGCAGCCTGAGCTCTGGAAACACCATATATTTT.

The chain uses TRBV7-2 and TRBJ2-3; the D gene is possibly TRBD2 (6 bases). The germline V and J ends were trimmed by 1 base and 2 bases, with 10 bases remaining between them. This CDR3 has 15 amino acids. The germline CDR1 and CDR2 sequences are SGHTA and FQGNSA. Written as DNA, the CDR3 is TGTGCCAGCAGCTTAGGGGGAGGAAACACAGATACGCAGTATTTT. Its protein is CASSLGGGNTDTQYF. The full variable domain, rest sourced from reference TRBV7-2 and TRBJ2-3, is GAGVSQSPSNKVTEKGKDVELRCDPISGHTALYWYRQSLGQGLEFLIYFQGNSAPDKSGLPSDRFSAERTGGSVSTLTIQRTQQEDSAVYLCASSLGGGNTDTQYFGPGTRLTVL.

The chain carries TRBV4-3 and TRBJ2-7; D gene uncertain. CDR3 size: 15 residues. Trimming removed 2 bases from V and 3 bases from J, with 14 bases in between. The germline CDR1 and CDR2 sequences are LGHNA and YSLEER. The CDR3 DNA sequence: TGCGCCAGCAGCCAAACTTTAAGCCGTGACTACGAGCAGTACTTC. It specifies CASSQTLSRDYEQYF.

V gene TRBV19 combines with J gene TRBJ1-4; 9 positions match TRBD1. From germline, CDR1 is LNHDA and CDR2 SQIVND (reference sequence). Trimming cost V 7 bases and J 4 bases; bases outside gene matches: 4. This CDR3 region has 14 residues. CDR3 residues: CASTWTGDNEKLFF. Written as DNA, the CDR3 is TGTGCCAGTACATGGACAGGGGATAATGAAAAACTGTTTTTT.

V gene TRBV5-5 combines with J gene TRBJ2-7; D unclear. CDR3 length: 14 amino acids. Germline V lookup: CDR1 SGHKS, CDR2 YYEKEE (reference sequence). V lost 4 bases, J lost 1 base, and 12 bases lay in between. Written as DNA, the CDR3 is TGTGCCAGCAGCCAAGAAGCATTATCCTACGAGCAGTACTTC. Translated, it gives CASSQEALSYEQYF.

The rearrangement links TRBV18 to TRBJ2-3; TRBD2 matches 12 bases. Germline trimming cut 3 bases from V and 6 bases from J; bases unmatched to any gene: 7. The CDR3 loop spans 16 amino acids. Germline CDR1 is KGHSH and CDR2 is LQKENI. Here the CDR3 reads CASSPSTGTSGDTQYF. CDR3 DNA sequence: TGTGCCAGCTCACCCTCGACCGGGACTAGCGGGGATACGCAGTATTTT.

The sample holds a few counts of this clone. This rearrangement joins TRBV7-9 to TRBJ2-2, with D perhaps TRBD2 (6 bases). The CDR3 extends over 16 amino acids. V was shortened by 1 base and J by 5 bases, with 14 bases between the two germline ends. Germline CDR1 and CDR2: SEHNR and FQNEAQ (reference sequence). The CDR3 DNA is TGTGCCAGCAGCTTAGAGGTCACCGGGGGAACCGGGGAGCTGTTTTTT. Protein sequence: CASSLEVTGGTGELFF.